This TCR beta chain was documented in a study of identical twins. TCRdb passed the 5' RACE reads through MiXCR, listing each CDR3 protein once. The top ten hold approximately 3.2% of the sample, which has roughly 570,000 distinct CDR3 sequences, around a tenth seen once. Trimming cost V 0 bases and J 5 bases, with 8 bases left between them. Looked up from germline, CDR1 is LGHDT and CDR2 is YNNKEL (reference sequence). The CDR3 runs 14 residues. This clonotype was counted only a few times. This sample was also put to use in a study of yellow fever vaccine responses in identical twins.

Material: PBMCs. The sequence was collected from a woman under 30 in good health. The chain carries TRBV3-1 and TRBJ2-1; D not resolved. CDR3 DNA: TGTGCCAGCAGCCAAGACTGGGGAAACAATGAGCAGTTCTTC. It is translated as CASSQDWGNNEQFF.